The clone carrying this T cell receptor beta chain was seen only a few times. In the authors' methods: How many nucleated cells were present was estimated from reference gene primer amplification. The assay was immunoSEQ multiplex PCR, and TCRdb's table has in-frame clones only and misses some. The DNA was the basis for D and trimming; V, J and clone size are from that table. Here the sample spans over 150,000 clones, approximately 88% being singletons. With V trimmed by 0 bases and J by 5 bases, 2 bases remained unmatched. The germline gives CDR1 SGDLS, CDR2 YYNGEE. This CDR3 contains 14 residues. This specimen belongs to a study of blood T cell repertoires in COVID-19. The wider study: Acute and convalescent COVID-19 specimens originated in the United States, Italy and Spain. Sample material is recorded as cDNA or gDNA derived from T cells, B-cell-depleted T cells, or PBMCs.

Sequencing was carried out using peripheral blood. V and J are TRBV9 and TRBJ2-3, with 8 bases that match TRBD1. The clonotype originates from a woman older than 75 with active or convalescent COVID-19. CDR3 loop: CASSVGTGIDTQYF. CDR3 bases: TGTGCCAGCAGCGTAGGGACAGGGATAGATACGCAGTATTTT.